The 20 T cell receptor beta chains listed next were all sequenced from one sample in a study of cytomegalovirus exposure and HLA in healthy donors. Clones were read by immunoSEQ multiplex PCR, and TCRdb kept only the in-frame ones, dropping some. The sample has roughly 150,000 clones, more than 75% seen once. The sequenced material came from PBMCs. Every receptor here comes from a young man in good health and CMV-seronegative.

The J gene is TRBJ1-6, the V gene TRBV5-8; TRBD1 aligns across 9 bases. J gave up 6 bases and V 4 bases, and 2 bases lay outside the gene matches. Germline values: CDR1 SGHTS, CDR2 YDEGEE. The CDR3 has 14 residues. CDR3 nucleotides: TGTGCCAGCAGCCGGGGACAGGGTAATTCACCCCTCCACTTT. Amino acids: CASSRGQGNSPLHF.

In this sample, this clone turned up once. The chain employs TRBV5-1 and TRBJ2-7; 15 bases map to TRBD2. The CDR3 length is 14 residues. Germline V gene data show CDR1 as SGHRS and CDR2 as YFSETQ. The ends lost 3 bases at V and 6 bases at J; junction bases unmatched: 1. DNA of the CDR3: TGCGCCAGCAGCTGGGGACTAGCGGGAGGCGAGCAGTACTTC. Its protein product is CASSWGLAGGEQYF.

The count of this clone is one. The DNA for the CDR3 is TGTGCCATCAGTCAACAGGGGATCAGAGCTGGAAACACCATATATTTT. Translation gives CAISQQGIRAGNTIYF. This chain connects TRBV10-3 to TRBJ1-3, with TRBD1 identical over 7 bases. CDR1 ENHRY and CDR2 SYGVKD come from the germline V gene. The CDR3 is 16 residues long. Germline trimming cut 5 bases from V and 2 bases from J; bases unmatched to any gene: 9.

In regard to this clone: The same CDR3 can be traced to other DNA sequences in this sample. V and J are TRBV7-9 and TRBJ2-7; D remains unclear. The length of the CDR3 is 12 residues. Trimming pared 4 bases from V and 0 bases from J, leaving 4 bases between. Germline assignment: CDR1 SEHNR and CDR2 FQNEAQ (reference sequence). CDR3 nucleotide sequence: TGTGCCAGCAGCTCCCACTCCTACGAGCAGTACTTC. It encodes CASSSHSYEQYF.

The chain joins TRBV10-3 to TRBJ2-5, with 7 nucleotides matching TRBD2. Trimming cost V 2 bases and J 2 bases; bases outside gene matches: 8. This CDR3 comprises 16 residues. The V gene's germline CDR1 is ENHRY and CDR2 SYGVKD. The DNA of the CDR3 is TGTGCCATCAGTGAGGGAAATGAGGGAGGGCAAGAGACCCAGTACTTC. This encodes CAISEGNEGGQETQYF.

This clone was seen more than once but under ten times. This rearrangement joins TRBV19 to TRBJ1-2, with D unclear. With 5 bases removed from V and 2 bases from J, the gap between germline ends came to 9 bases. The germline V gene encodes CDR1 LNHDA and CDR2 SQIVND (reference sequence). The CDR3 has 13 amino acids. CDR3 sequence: CASSDRENYGYTF. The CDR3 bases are TGTGCCAGTAGTGACCGGGAAAACTATGGCTACACCTTC.

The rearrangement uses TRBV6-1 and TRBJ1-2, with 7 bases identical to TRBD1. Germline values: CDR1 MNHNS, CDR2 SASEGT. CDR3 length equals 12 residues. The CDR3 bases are TGTTTTATAGACAGGGCCAACTATGGCTACACCTTC. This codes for CFIDRANYGYTF.

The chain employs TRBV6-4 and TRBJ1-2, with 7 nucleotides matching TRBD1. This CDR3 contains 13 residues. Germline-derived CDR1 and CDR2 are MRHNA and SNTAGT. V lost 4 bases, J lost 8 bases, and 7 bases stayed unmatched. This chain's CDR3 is CASSVEQGMGYTF. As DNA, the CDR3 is TGTGCCAGCAGTGTCGAACAGGGGATGGGCTACACCTTC.

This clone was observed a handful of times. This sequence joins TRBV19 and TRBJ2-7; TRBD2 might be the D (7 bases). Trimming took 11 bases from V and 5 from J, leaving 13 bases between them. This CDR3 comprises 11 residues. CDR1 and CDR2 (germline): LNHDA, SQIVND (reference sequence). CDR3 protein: CAGRGLNEQYV. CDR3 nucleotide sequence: TGTGCCGGGAGGGGGTTGAACGAGCAGTACGTC.

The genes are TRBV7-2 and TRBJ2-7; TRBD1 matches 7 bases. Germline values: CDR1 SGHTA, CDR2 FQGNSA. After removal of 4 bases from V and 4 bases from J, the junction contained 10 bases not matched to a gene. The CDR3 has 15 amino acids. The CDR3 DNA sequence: TGTGCCAGCAGCTCTATGCCGGGACAGCCATACGAGCAGTACTTC. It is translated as CASSSMPGQPYEQYF.

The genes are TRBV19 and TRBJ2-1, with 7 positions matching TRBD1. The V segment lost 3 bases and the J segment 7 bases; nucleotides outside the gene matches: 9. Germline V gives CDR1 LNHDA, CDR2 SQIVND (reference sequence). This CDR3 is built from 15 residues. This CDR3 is CASSIPQGVGNEQFF. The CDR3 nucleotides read TGTGCCAGTAGTATCCCCCAGGGGGTAGGGAATGAGCAGTTCTTC. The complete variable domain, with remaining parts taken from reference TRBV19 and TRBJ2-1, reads DGGITQSPKYLFRKEGQNVTLSCEQNLNHDAMYWYRQDPGQGLRLIYYSQIVNDFQKGDIAEGYSVSREKKESFPLTVTSAQKNPTAFYLCASSIPQGVGNEQFFGPGTRLTVL.

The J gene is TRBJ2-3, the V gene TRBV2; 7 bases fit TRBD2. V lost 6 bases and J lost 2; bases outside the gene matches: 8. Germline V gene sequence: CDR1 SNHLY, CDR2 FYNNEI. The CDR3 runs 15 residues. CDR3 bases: TGTGCCAGCAGGGCAAGCGGGATTTTCACAGATACGCAGTATTTT. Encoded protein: CASRASGIFTDTQYF. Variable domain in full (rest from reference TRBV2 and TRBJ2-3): EPEVTQTPSHQVTQMGQEVILRCVPISNHLYFYWYRQILGQKVEFLVSFYNNEISEKSEIFDDQFSVERPDGSNFTLKIRSTKLEDSAMYFCASRASGIFTDTQYFGPGTRLTVL.

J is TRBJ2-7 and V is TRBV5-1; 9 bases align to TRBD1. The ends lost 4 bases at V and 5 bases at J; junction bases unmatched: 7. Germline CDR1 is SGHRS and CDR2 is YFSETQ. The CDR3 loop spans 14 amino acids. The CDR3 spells CASSPDRGLDEQYF. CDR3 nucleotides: TGCGCCAGCAGCCCTGACAGGGGGTTGGACGAGCAGTACTTC.

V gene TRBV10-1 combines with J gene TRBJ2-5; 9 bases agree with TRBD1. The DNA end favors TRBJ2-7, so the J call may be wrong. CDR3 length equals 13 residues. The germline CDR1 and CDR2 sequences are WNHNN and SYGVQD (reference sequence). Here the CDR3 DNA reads TGCGCCAGCAGTGAACAGGGGGCGGGCGAGCAGTACTTC. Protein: CASSEQGAGEQYF.

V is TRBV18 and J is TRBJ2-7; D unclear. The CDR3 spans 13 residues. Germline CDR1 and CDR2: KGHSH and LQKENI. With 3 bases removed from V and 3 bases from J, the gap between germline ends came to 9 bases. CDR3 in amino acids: CASSPAANYEQYF. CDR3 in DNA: TGTGCCAGCTCACCGGCAGCGAACTACGAGCAGTACTTC. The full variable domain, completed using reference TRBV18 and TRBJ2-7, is NAGVMQNPRHLVRRRGQEARLRCSPMKGHSHVYWYRQLPEEGLKFMVYLQKENIIDESGMPKERFSAEFPKEGPSILRIQQVVRGDSAAYFCASSPAANYEQYFGPGTRLTVT.

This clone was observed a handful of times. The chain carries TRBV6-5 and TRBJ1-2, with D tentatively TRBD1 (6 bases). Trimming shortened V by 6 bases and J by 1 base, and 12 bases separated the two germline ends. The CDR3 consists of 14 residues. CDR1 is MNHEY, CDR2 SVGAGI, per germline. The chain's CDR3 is CASSRTVDNYGYTF. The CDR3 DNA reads TGTGCCAGCAGCAGGACAGTCGATAACTATGGCTACACCTTC.

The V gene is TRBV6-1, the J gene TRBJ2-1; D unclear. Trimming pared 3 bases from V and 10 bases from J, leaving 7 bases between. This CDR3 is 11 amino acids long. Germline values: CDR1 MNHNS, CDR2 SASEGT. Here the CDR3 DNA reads TGTGCCAGCAGTGATTGGGCGGAGCAGTTCTTC. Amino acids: CASSDWAEQFF.

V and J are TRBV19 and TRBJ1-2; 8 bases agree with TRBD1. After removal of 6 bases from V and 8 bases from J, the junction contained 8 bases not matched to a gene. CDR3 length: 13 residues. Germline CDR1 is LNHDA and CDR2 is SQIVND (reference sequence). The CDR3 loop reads CASSQQGVYGYTF. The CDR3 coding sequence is TGTGCCAGTAGCCAACAGGGGGTTTACGGCTACACCTTC.

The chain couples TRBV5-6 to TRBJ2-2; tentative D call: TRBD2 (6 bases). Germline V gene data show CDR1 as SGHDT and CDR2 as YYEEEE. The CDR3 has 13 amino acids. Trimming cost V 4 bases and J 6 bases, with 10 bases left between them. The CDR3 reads CASSPSGAGELFF. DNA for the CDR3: TGTGCCAGCAGCCCGTCGGGGGCCGGGGAGCTGTTTTTT.

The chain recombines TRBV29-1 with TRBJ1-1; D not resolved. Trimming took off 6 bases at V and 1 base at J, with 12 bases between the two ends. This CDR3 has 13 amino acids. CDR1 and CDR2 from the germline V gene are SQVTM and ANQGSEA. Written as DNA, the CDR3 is TGCAGCGTGGGTGGAGGAGGGAACACTGAAGCTTTCTTT. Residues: CSVGGGGNTEAFF.